The T cell receptor (beta chain) described here comes from a study of cytomegalovirus exposure and HLA in healthy donors. Study in general: Previous work identified 95 million to 140 million unique TCR beta sequences from about 179 million T cells.

This CDR3 is built from 16 residues. V gave up 4 bases and J gave up 5 bases, with 21 bases separating them. Germline-derived CDR1 and CDR2 are MNHEY and SVGAGI. The PCR contained 60 Vbeta and 13 Jbeta primers. Per the original methods: An analysis that came later counted some 81 million unique TCR beta chains, around 12 million shared. Data came from immunoSEQ multiplex PCR; TCRdb stores just in-frame clones and leaves some out. V, J and clone size derive from that table, while D and trimming were established from the DNA sequence. This sample has 110,000 or so clones; 70% to 85% occur once, and the top ten carry around 2.5%. General study results and limits: Reports indicate that TCR beta sequences accurately predicted the HLA-A and HLA-B alleles of most subjects.

Concerning this clone: What it recognizes is unknown.

J is TRBJ2-7 and V is TRBV6-5; D is unresolved. The clonotype was recovered from a woman aged 18 to 35 in good health and CMV-seronegative. The sample was PBMCs. The CDR3 region has the DNA TGTGCCAGCAGTTCCAACTTCCCCGATTTGGGCAACGAGCAGTACTTC. It specifies CASSSNFPDLGNEQYF.